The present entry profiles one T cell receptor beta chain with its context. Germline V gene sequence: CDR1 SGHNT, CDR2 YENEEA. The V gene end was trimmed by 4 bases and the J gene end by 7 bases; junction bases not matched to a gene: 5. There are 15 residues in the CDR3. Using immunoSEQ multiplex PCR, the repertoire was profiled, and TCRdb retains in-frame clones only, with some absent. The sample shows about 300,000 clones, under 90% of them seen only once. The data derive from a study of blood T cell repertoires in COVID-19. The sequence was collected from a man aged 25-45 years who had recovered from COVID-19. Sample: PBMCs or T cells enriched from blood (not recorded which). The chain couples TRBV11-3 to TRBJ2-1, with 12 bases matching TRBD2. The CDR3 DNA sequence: TGTGCCAGCAGCTCCGGGACTAGCGGGTGGAATGAGCAGTTCTTC. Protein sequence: CASSSGTSGWNEQFF. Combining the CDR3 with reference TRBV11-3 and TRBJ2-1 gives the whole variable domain EAGVVQSPRYKIIEKKQPVAFWCNPISGHNTLYWYLQNLGQGPELLIRYENEEAVDDSQLPKDRFSAERLKGVDSTLKIQPAELGDSAVYLCASSSGTSGWNEQFFGPGTRLTVL.